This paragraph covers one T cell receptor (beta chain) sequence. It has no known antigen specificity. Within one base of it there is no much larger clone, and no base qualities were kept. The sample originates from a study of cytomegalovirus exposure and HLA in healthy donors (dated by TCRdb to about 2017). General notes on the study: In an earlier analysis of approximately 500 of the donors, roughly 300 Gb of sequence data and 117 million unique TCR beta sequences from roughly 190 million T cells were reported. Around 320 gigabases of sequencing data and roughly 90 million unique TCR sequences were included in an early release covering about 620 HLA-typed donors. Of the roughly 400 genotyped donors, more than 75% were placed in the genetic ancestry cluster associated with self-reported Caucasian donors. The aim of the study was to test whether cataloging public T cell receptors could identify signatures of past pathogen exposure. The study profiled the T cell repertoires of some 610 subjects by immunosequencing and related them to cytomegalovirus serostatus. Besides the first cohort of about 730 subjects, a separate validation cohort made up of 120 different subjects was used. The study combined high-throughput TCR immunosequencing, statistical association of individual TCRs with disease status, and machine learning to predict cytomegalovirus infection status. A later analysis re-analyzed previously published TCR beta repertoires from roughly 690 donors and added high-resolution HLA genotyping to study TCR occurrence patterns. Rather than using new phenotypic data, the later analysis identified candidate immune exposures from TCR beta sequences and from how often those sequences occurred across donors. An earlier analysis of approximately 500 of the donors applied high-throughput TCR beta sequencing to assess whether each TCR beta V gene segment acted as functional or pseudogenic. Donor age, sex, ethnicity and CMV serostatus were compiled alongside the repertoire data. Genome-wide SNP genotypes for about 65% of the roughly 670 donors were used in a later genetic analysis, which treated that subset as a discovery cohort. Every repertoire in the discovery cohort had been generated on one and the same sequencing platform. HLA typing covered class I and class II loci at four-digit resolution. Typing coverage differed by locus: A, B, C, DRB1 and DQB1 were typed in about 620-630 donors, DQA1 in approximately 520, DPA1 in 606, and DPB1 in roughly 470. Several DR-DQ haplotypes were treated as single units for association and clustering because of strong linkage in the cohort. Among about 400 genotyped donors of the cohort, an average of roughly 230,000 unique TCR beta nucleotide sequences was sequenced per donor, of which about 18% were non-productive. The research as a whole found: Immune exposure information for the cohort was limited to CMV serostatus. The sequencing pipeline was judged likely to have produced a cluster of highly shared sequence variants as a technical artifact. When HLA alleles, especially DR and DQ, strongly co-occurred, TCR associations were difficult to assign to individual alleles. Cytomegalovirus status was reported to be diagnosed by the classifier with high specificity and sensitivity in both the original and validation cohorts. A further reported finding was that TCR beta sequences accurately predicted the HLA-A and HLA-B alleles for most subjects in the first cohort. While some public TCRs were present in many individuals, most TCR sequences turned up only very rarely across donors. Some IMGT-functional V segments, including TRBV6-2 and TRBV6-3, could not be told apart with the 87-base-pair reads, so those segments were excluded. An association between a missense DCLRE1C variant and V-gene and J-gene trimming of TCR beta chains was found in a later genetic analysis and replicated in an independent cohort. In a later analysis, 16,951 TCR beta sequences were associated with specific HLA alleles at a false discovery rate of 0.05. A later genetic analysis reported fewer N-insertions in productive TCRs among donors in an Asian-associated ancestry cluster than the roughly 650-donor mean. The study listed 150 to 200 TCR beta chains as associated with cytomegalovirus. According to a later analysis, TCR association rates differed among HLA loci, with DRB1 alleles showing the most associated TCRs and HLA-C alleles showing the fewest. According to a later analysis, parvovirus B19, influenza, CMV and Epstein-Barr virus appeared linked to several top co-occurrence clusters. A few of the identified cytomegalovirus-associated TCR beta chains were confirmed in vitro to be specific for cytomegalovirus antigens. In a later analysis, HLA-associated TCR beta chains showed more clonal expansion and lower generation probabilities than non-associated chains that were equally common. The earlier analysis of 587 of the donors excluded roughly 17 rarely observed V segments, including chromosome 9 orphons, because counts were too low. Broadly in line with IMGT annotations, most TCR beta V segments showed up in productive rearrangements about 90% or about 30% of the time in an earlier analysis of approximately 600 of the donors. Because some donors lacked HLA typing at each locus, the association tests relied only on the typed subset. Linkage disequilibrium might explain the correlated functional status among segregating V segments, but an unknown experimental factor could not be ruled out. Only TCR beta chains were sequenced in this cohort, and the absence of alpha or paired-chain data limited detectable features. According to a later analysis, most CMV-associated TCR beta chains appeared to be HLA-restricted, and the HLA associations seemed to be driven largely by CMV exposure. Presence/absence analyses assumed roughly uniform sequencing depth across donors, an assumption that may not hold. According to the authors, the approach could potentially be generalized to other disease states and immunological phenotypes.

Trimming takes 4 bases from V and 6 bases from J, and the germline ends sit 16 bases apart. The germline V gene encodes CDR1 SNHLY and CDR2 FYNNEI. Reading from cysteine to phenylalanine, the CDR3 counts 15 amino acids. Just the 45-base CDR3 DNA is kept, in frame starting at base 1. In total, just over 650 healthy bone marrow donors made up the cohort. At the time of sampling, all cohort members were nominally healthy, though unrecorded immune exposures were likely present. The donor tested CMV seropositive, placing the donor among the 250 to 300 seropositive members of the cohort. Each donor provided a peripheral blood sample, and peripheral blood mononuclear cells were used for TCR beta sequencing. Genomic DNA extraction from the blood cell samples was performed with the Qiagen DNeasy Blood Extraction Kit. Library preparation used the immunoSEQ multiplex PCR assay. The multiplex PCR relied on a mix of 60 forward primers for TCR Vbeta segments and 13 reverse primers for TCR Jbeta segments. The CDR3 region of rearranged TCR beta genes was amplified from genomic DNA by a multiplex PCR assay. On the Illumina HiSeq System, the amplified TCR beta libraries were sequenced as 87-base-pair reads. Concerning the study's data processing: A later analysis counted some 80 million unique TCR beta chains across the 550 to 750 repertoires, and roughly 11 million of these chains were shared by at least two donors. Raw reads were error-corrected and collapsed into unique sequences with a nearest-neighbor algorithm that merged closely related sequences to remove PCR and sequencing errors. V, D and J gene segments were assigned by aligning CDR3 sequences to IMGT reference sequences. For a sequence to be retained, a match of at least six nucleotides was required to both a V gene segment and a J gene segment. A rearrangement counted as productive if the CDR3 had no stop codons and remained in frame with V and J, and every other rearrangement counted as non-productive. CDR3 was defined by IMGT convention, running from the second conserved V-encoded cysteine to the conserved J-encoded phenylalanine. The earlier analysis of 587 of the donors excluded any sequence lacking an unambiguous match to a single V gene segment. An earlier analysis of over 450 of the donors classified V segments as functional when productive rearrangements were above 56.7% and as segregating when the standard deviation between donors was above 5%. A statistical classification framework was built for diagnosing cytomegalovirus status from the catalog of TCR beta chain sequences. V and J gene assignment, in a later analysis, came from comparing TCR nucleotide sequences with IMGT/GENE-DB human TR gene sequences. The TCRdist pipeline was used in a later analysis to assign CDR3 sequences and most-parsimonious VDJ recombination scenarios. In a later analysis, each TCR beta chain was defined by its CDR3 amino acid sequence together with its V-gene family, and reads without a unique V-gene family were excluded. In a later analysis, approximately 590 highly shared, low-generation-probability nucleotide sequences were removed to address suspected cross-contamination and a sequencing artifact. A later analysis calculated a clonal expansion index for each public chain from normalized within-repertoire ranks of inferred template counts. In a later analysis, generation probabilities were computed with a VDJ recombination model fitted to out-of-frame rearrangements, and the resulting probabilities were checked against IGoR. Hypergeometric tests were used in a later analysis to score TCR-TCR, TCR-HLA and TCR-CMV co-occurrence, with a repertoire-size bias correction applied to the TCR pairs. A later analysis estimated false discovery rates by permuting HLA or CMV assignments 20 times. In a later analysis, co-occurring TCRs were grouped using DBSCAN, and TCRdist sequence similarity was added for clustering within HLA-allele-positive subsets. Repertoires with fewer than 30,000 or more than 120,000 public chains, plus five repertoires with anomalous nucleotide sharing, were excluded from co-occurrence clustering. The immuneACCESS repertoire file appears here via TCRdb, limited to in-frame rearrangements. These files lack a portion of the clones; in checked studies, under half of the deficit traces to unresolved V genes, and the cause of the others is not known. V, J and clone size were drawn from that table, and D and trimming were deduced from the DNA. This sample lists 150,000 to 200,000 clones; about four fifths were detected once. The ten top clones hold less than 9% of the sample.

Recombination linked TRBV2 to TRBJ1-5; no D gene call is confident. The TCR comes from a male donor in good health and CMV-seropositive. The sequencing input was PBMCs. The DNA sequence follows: TGTGCCAGCAGTGGAGGGATGGCGGGTGGTCAGCCCCAGCATTTT. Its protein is CASSGGMAGGQPQHF.